These 21 T cell receptor beta chains were sequenced from one sample in a study of blood T cell repertoires in COVID-19. The data were produced by immunoSEQ multiplex PCR, yet TCRdb's version contains in-frame clones alone and is incomplete. Here the sample spans 140,000 or so clones, approximately 83% being singletons. Sequenced sample: PBMCs or T cells enriched from blood (not recorded which). The source is a middle-aged man who had recovered from COVID-19.

The chain couples TRBV5-1 to TRBJ2-7; 7 bases are shared with TRBD1. Trimming at V came to 4 bases and at J to 4 bases, leaving 8 bases not matched to a gene. Germline assignment: CDR1 SGHRS and CDR2 YFSETQ. The CDR3 has 14 amino acids. CDR3 loop: CASSLSGQMYEQYF. The DNA of the CDR3 is TGCGCCAGCAGCCTGTCGGGACAGATGTACGAGCAGTACTTC.

This sequence joins TRBV19 and TRBJ2-7, with D maybe TRBD1 (6 bases). Trimming cost V 3 bases and J 5 bases, with 8 bases left between them. This CDR3 region has 12 residues. Germline values: CDR1 LNHDA, CDR2 SQIVND (reference sequence). CDR3 region: CASSIRGHEQYF. CDR3 nucleotide sequence: TGTGCCAGTAGTATCAGGGGTCACGAGCAGTACTTC.

V usage is TRBV9 and J usage is TRBJ2-7; 15 bases fit TRBD2. This CDR3 has 17 residues. With 4 bases clipped from V and 0 bases from J, the junction kept 5 bases outside the gene matches. Germline CDR1 reads SGDLS; CDR2 reads YYNGEE. CDR3: CASSIGTSGRTSYEQYF. The DNA for the CDR3 is TGTGCCAGCAGCATCGGGACTAGCGGGAGGACCTCCTACGAGCAGTACTTC.

The J gene is TRBJ1-2, the V gene TRBV9; 7 nucleotides match TRBD1. The CDR3 extends over 14 amino acids. Losses at the gene ends were 3 bases for V and 0 bases for J; bases not matched to a gene: 2. The germline gives CDR1 SGDLS, CDR2 YYNGEE. Here the CDR3 reads CASSGTGANYGYTF. The CDR3 DNA reads TGTGCCAGCAGCGGGACAGGAGCTAACTATGGCTACACCTTC.

The chain combines TRBV29-1 with TRBJ2-7, with 8 positions matching TRBD1. The CDR3 has 13 amino acids. From germline, CDR1 is SQVTM and CDR2 ANQGSEA. J lost 0 bases, V lost 4 bases, and 2 bases had no gene match. This CDR3 is CSVVQGASYEQYF. In nucleotides, the CDR3 is TGCAGCGTTGTTCAGGGGGCCTCCTACGAGCAGTACTTC.

The chain recombines TRBV27 with TRBJ1-5; D not certain. The CDR3 sequence is 14 residues long. Trimming took off 5 bases at V and 5 bases at J, with 13 bases between the two ends. Germline V lookup: CDR1 MNHEY, CDR2 SMNVEV (reference sequence). The CDR3 here is CASSAPGTHQPQHF. Here the CDR3 DNA reads TGTGCCAGCAGTGCTCCGGGAACCCATCAGCCCCAGCATTTT.

This chain connects TRBV28 to TRBJ2-5; the match to TRBD1 covers 9 bases. Germline trimming cut 1 base from V and 2 bases from J; bases unmatched to any gene: 5. This CDR3 has 16 residues. The germline CDR1 and CDR2 sequences are MDHEN and SYDVKM. The CDR3 sequence: CASSLSGQGGQETQYF. CDR3 sequence (DNA): TGTGCCAGCAGTTTATCGGGACAGGGAGGGCAAGAGACCCAGTACTTC.

The count of this clone is one. The rearrangement links TRBV19 to TRBJ1-2, with 9 bases lining up with TRBD1. The junction had 9 bases not matched to a gene; V was cut back by 4 bases and J by 6 bases. The CDR3 totals 15 residues. From germline, CDR1 is LNHDA and CDR2 SQIVND (reference sequence). DNA for the CDR3: TGTGCCAGTAGTACCTACCAAACAGGGGGCGATGGCTACACCTTC. Protein sequence: CASSTYQTGGDGYTF.

Note on this clone: An end of the junction differs from the germline gene, which may be a read error. The rearrangement links TRBV7-7 to TRBJ1-2; D uncertain. In germline, CDR1 is SSHAT, CDR2 FNYEAQ (reference sequence). This CDR3 has 15 residues. CDR3 DNA sequence: TGTGCTAGCAGCTTCAGTGGTCGTTCTGACTATGGCTACACCTTC. Translated: CASSFSGRSDYGYTF.

V gene TRBV7-2 combines with J gene TRBJ2-6; 10 positions agree with TRBD1. There are 19 residues in the CDR3. V lost 5 bases, J lost 1 base, and 11 bases stayed unmatched. Germline loops: CDR1 SGHTA, CDR2 FQGNSA. In DNA, the CDR3 is TGTGCCAGCAGCCCAATCGTCCCGGGACAGGGGTCTGGGGCCAACGTCCTGACTTTC. Its protein is CASSPIVPGQGSGANVLTF.

The chain carries TRBV7-8 and TRBJ1-2; 7 nucleotides match TRBD1. CDR3 length: 15 residues. CDR1 SGHVS and CDR2 FQNEAQ come from the germline V gene. Trimming cost V 5 bases and J 7 bases; bases outside gene matches: 13. The CDR3 bases are TGTGCCAGCAGCCAAGCCCGGGACAGCAGTCGTGGCTACACCTTC. This codes for CASSQARDSSRGYTF.

The CDR3 DNA reads TGTGCCAGCAGCTCTACAGGGGGACGGCAGAACATTCAGTACTTC. It encodes CASSSTGGRQNIQYF. This chain connects TRBV7-9 to TRBJ2-4; 8 bases agree with TRBD1. Per germline, CDR1 SEHNR and CDR2 FQNEAQ (reference sequence). CDR3 length equals 15 residues. With V trimmed by 4 bases and J by 7 bases, 9 bases remained unmatched.

V and J are TRBV7-8 and TRBJ1-6, with D uncertain. Germline assignment: CDR1 SGHVS and CDR2 FQNEAQ. CDR3 length: 13 residues. V lost 5 bases to trimming and J lost 6 bases, with 8 bases between them. The CDR3 DNA sequence: TGTGCCAGCAGCGCGGTGGTTAATTCACCCCTCCACTTT. Its protein is CASSAVVNSPLHF.

This clone has just one count. The V gene is TRBV7-3, the J gene TRBJ2-1; no firm D call. The CDR3 sequence is 11 residues long. The germline V and J ends were trimmed by 6 bases and 5 bases, with 5 bases remaining between them. Germline-derived CDR1 and CDR2 are SGHTA and FQGTGA. The CDR3 here is CASSLNNEQFF. DNA for the CDR3: TGTGCCAGCAGTCTTAACAATGAGCAGTTCTTC.

This clone appeared once. This chain links TRBV29-1 with TRBJ2-2; D possibly corresponds to TRBD2 (5 bases). The germline CDR1 and CDR2 sequences are SQVTM and ANQGSEA. V gave up 5 bases and J gave up 4 bases, with 11 bases separating them. This CDR3 is built from 13 residues. The CDR3, as DNA: TGCAGCGTTTCCACTACTAGCACCGGGGAGCTGTTTTTT. This translates into CSVSTTSTGELFF.

The rearrangement joins TRBV10-3 to TRBJ2-1; 13 bases agree with TRBD2. J lost 5 bases, V lost 4 bases, and 8 bases had no gene match. The CDR3 sequence is 17 residues long. The germline CDR1 and CDR2 sequences are ENHRY and SYGVKD. As DNA, the CDR3 is TGTGCCATCAGTGTTGGTTCGGGACTAGCGGGGAACAATGAGCAGTTCTTC. It encodes CAISVGSGLAGNNEQFF.

The chain recombines TRBV7-2 with TRBJ2-7, with 12 nucleotides matching TRBD2. The CDR3 extends over 15 amino acids. Germline V gives CDR1 SGHTA, CDR2 FQGNSA. V trimming: 6 bases; J trimming: 7 bases; junction bases outside the gene matches: 10. CDR3 DNA: TGTGCCAGCAGTCTTACTAGCGGGGGGTCACAGGAGCAGTACTTC. Its translation is CASSLTSGGSQEQYF.

The chain joins TRBV7-2 to TRBJ2-7; D remains unclear. Trimming shortened V by 1 base and J by 1 base, and 8 bases separated the two germline ends. This CDR3 region has 14 residues. The germline CDR1 and CDR2 sequences are SGHTA and FQGNSA. The CDR3 DNA reads as TGTGCCAGCAGCTTAGATTCAGTATCCTACGAGCAGTACTTC. This translates into CASSLDSVSYEQYF. The full variable domain, in which reference TRBV7-2 and TRBJ2-7 provide the parts outside the CDR3, is GAGVSQSPSNKVTEKGKDVELRCDPISGHTALYWYRQSLGQGLEFLIYFQGNSAPDKSGLPSDRFSAERTGGSVSTLTIQRTQQEDSAVYLCASSLDSVSYEQYFGPGTRLTVT.

The rearrangement links TRBV4-3 to TRBJ1-2; the match to TRBD1 covers 11 bases. From germline, CDR1 is LGHNA and CDR2 YSLEER. This CDR3 region has 14 residues. Losses at the gene ends were 4 bases for V and 4 bases for J; bases not matched to a gene: 2. CDR3 nucleotides: TGCGCCAGCAGCCCTGGACAGGGGGCCTATGGCTACACCTTC. Amino acids: CASSPGQGAYGYTF.

The rearrangement uses TRBV2 and TRBJ2-7; TRBD1 agrees at 10 bases. The germline V gene encodes CDR1 SNHLY and CDR2 FYNNEI. This CDR3 has 15 amino acids. The V gene end was trimmed by 5 bases and the J gene end by 7 bases; junction bases not matched to a gene: 11. DNA for the CDR3: TGTGCCAGCAGTCTGACCCGGGACAGGGGAAGTGAGCAGTACTTC. This gives the protein CASSLTRDRGSEQYF.

This chain joins TRBV24-1 and TRBJ2-2; 8 bases map to TRBD2. The junction had 5 bases not matched to a gene; V was cut back by 3 bases and J by 6 bases. This CDR3 is built from 15 residues. Germline assignment: CDR1 KGHDR and CDR2 SFDVKD. The CDR3 reads CATSDPGGEAGELFF. In DNA form, the CDR3 reads TGTGCCACCAGTGATCCCGGGGGGGAAGCCGGGGAGCTGTTTTTT.